This TCR beta chain was obtained from a study of blood T cell repertoires in COVID-19. Study-wide background: The United States, Italy and Spain were the sources of the acute and convalescent COVID-19 samples. Nucleic acid was either cDNA or gDNA, and it came from T cells, B-cell-depleted T cells, or PBMCs.

Per the original data handling: Amplified reference gene primers provided the basis for estimating nucleated cell counts. Measured with immunoSEQ multiplex PCR; TCRdb has only the in-frame clones, and not every one. V and J calls and clone size are copied from that table; D and trimming were computed from the DNA. The table records hundreds of thousands of clones, around 88% of them present only once. This CDR3 spans 16 amino acids. Trimming cost V 3 bases and J 1 base; bases outside gene matches: 5. Per the germline V gene, CDR1 is MGHDK and CDR2 is SYGVNS. The material sequenced was peripheral blood. The chain is built from TRBV25-1 and TRBJ1-1; the match to TRBD1 covers 10 bases. This clonotype was obtained from a young woman who had recovered from COVID-19. The DNA for the CDR3 is TGTGCCAGCAGTGACCGGACAGGGGGAGCGAACACTGAAGCTTTCTTT. Translated, it gives CASSDRTGGANTEAFF.